Below are 14 T cell receptor beta chains sequenced from a single sample in a study of T cells after yellow fever vaccination. TCRdb re-called the 5' RACE reads with MiXCR, one entry per CDR3 protein. The profile shows 450,000 to 600,000 distinct CDR3 sequences, 13% of them singletons. Sequenced here: PBMCs, sampled on the day of the yellow fever booster vaccination. The receptors shown here come from a man younger than 40 who received the YFV17D yellow fever vaccine.

The rearrangement joins TRBV19 to TRBJ2-1, with 9 bases identical to TRBD2. Trimming cost V 1 base and J 6 bases; bases outside gene matches: 4. Germline V gene data show CDR1 as LNHDA and CDR2 as SQIVND (reference sequence). The CDR3 is made up of 15 amino acids. CDR3 DNA sequence: TGTGCCAGTAGTATAGTAGGGACTAGCCTCAATGAGCAGTTCTTC. The encoded protein is CASSIVGTSLNEQFF.

The V call is TRBV20-1, the J call TRBJ1-6, with 10 bases matching TRBD1. The CDR3 covers 14 residues. Unmatched junction bases numbered 5, after V lost 2 bases and J lost 10 bases. Germline CDR1 and CDR2: DFQATT and SNEGSKA (reference sequence). Here the CDR3 reads CSARPGTGDSPLHF. The CDR3 DNA follows: TGCAGTGCTAGACCCGGGACAGGGGACTCACCCCTCCACTTT.

This clonotype was detected a few times. In nucleotides, the CDR3 is TGTGCCAGCAGTTACTCGAGGGCGACTTCCTCCTACAATGAGCAGTTCTTC. Residues: CASSYSRATSSYNEQFF. The rearrangement uses TRBV6-2 or TRBV6-3 and TRBJ2-1, with TRBD2 as a possible D gene (5 bases). The V end lost 0 bases, the J end lost 0 bases, and 12 bases lay between the germline ends. The CDR3 covers 17 residues. The germline V gene encodes CDR1 MNHEY and CDR2 SVGEGT.

This clonotype was seen a few times. The germline gene is not matched at one end of the junction; a read error may be the cause. The V call is TRBV5-1, the J call TRBJ2-1, with TRBD2 matching over 12 bases. The CDR3 runs to 16 residues. The germline V gene encodes CDR1 SGHRS and CDR2 YFSETQ. CDR3 protein: CASSQIGVTSGRVTVF. For the CDR3, the DNA is TGCGCCAGCAGCCAAATTGGGGTGACTAGCGGGAGAGTGACGGTCTTC.

This clonotype was detected many times. The chain combines TRBV6-5 with TRBJ2-1; 8 nucleotides match TRBD2. Trimming cost V 6 bases and J 0 bases; bases outside gene matches: 7. The germline V gene encodes CDR1 MNHEY and CDR2 SVGAGI. The CDR3 is made up of 16 amino acids. The DNA of the CDR3 is TGTGCCAGCAGGTCGACCGGGACTAGCTCCTACAATGAGCAGTTCTTC. Protein: CASRSTGTSSYNEQFF.

The rearrangement links TRBV5-6 to TRBJ1-5; the match to TRBD1 covers 8 bases. The germline V gene has CDR1 SGHDT and CDR2 YYEEEE. J gave up 1 base and V 2 bases, and 11 bases lay outside the gene matches. The CDR3 length is 18 residues. This CDR3 reads CASSFRGSGGLSNQPQHF. As DNA, the CDR3 is TGTGCCAGCAGCTTCAGGGGGTCAGGGGGCTTGAGCAATCAGCCCCAGCATTTT.

The genes are TRBV15 and TRBJ2-1, with D perhaps TRBD1 (6 bases). The CDR3 is made up of 12 amino acids. Germline-derived CDR1 and CDR2 are LNHNV and YYDKDF (reference sequence). Deletions cut 2 bases from V and 8 bases from J, with 7 bases between. CDR3 in DNA: TGTGCCACCAGCAGAAAGGGGGATGAGCAGTTCTTC. It yields the protein CATSRKGDEQFF. Full variable domain (outside the CDR3, taken from reference TRBV15 and TRBJ2-1): DAMVIQNPRYQVTQFGKPVTLSCSQTLNHNVMYWYQQKSSQAPKLLFHYYDKDFNNEADTPDNFQSRRPNTSFCFLDIRSPGLGDTAMYLCATSRKGDEQFFGPGTRLTVL.

V is TRBV7-9 and J is TRBJ2-7, with D possibly matching TRBD1 (5 bases). With 5 bases removed from V and 6 bases from J, the gap between germline ends came to 17 bases. The length of the CDR3 is 14 residues. Germline assignment: CDR1 SEHNR and CDR2 FQNEAQ (reference sequence). CDR3 coding DNA: TGTGCCAGCAGCCCGGACATTGCGTTAAGCGAGCAGTACTTC. Its protein is CASSPDIALSEQYF.

This clonotype was observed a handful of times. V gene TRBV10-3 combines with J gene TRBJ2-5; D is perhaps TRBD1 (6 bases). The germline gives CDR1 ENHRY, CDR2 SYGVKD. The CDR3 loop spans 17 amino acids. Trimming shortened V by 3 bases and J by 2 bases, and 19 bases separated the two germline ends. The CDR3 DNA follows: TGTGCCATCAGTGAAACGGACAGACATCTCCCACAAGAGACCCAGTACTTC. Translation gives CAISETDRHLPQETQYF.

There are a few counts of this clonotype. The chain recombines TRBV5-1 with TRBJ2-5; D gene uncertain. V was shortened by 0 bases and J by 1 base, with 13 bases between the two germline ends. The CDR3 consists of 16 residues. CDR1 and CDR2 (germline): SGHRS, YFSETQ. The CDR3 DNA reads as TGCGCCAGCAGCTTGGGGGCACGGTTACCCCAAGAGACCCAGTACTTC. This translates into CASSLGARLPQETQYF. Variable domain in full (rest from reference TRBV5-1 and TRBJ2-5): KAGVTQTPRYLIKTRGQQVTLSCSPISGHRSVSWYQQTPGQGLQFLFEYFSETQRNKGNFPGRFSGRQFSNSRSEMNVSTLELGDSALYLCASSLGARLPQETQYFGPGTRLLVL.

This clonotype was recorded a few times. This sequence joins TRBV11-2 and TRBJ2-3, with 7 bases identical to TRBD1. Germline loops: CDR1 SGHAT, CDR2 FQNNGV. Germline trimming cut 1 base from V and 10 bases from J; bases unmatched to any gene: 8. The CDR3 loop spans 14 amino acids. The CDR3 protein is CASSLGGGSDSQYF. The DNA of the CDR3 is TGTGCCAGCAGCTTAGGAGGGGGCTCGGACTCGCAGTATTTT. The full variable domain, in which reference TRBV11-2 and TRBJ2-3 provide the parts outside the CDR3, is EAGVAQSPRYKIIEKRQSVAFWCNPISGHATLYWYQQILGQGPKLLIQFQNNGVVDDSQLPKDRFSAERLKGVDSTLKIQPAKLEDSAVYLCASSLGGGSDSQYFGPGTRLTVL.

This clonotype has at least ten counts. This sequence joins TRBV12-3 or TRBV12-4 and TRBJ2-5, with D tentatively TRBD2 (6 bases). V lost 6 bases, J lost 1 base, and 12 bases lay in between. There are 14 residues in the CDR3. DNA of the CDR3: TGTGCCAGCAGGAAACTAGCCTCCCAAGAGACCCAGTACTTC. Translating it yields CASRKLASQETQYF.

A word on this clonotype: Relative to the germline gene, one junction end is altered; a read error may explain this. This chain joins TRBV6-2 or TRBV6-3 and TRBJ2-1, with TRBD2 identical over 9 bases. The CDR3 covers 15 residues. Looked up from germline, CDR1 is MNHEY and CDR2 is SVGEGT. In DNA, the CDR3 is TGTGCCAGCAGTGCCTCGCGGGAGGGCCCCAATGAGCAGTCCTTC. Translating it yields CASSASREGPNEQSF.

The V and J genes are TRBV7-2 and TRBJ2-3; TRBD2 matches at 10 bases. V dropped 6 bases and J dropped 15; count of bases not matched to a gene: 9. Looked up from germline, CDR1 is SGHTA and CDR2 is FQGNSA. This CDR3 is built from 12 residues. The CDR3 DNA is TGTGCCAGCAGTCTTCTAGCGGGAGTAGCATATTTT. Translation gives CASSLLAGVAYF.